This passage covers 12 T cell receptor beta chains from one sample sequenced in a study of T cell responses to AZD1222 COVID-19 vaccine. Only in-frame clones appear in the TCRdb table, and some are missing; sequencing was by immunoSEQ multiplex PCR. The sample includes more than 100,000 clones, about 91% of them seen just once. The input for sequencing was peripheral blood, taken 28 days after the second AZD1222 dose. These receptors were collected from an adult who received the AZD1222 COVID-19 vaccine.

DNA for the CDR3: TGTGCCAGCAGCGCCGCCGCGGGGGGAACCTATGGCTACACCTTC. Residues: CASSAAAGGTYGYTF. The chain has TRBV9 and TRBJ1-2; D is possibly TRBD1 (5 bases). Trimming took off 3 bases at V and 4 bases at J, with 16 bases between the two ends. This CDR3 is 15 amino acids long. The germline V gene encodes CDR1 SGDLS and CDR2 YYNGEE.

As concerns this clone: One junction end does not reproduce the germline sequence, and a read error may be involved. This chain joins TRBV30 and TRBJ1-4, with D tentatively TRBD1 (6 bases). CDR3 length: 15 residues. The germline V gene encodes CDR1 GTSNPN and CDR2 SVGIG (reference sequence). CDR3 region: CAWSVRSGGNEKPFF. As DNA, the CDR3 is TGTGCCTGGAGTGTACGATCCGGGGGCAATGAAAAACCGTTTTTT.

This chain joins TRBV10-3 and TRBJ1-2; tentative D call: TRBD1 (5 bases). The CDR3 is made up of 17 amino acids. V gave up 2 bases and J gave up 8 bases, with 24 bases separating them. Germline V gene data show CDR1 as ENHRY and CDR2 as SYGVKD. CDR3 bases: TGTGCCATCAGTGAGCTCAGCGCAGGGCACGTCTTACGGGGCTACACCTTC. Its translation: CAISELSAGHVLRGYTF.

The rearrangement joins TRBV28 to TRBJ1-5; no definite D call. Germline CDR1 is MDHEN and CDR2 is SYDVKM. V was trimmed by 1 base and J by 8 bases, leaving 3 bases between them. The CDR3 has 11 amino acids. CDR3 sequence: CASSLYEPQHF. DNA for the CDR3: TGTGCCAGCAGTTTATATGAGCCCCAGCATTTT.

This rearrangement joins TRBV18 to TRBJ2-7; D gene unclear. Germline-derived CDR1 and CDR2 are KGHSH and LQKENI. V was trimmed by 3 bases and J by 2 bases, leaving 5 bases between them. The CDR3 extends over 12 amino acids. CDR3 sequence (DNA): TGTGCCAGCTCACCTGGGACCTACGAGCAGTACGTC. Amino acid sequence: CASSPGTYEQYV.

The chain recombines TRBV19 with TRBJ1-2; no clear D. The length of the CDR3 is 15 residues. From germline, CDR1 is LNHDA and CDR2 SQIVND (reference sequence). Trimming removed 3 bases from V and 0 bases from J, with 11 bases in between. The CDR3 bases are TGTGCCAGTAGTATTGGTAACGGACCTAACTATGGCTACACCTTC. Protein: CASSIGNGPNYGYTF.

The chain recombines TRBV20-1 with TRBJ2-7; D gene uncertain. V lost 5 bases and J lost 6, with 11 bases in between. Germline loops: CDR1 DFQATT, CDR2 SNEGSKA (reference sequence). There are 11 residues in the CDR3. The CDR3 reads CSAPVPGEQYF. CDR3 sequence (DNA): TGCAGTGCTCCTGTCCCTGGCGAGCAGTACTTC.

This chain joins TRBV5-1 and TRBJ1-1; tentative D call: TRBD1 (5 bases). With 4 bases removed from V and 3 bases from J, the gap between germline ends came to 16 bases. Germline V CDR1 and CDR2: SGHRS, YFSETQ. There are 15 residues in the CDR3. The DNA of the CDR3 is TGCGCCAGCAGCGGGGGGGTCTCCGGTGACACTGAAGCTTTCTTT. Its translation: CASSGGVSGDTEAFF.

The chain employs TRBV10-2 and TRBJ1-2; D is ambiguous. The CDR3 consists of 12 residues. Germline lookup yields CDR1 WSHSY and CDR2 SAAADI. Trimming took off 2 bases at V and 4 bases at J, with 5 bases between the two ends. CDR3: CASSEVGYGYTF. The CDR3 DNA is TGCGCCAGCAGTGAGGTGGGCTATGGCTACACCTTC.

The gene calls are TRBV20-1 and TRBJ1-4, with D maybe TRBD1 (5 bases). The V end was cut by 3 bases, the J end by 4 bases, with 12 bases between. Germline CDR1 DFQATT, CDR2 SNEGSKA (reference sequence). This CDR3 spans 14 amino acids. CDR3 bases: TGCAGTGCTAGTAAGCGACAGCATAATGAAAAACTGTTTTTT. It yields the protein CSASKRQHNEKLFF.

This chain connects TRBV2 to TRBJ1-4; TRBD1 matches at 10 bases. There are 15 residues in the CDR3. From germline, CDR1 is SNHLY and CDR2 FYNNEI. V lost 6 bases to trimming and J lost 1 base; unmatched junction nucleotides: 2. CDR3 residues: CASSGQGVTNEKLFF. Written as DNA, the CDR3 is TGTGCCAGCAGCGGACAGGGGGTAACTAATGAAAAACTGTTTTTT.

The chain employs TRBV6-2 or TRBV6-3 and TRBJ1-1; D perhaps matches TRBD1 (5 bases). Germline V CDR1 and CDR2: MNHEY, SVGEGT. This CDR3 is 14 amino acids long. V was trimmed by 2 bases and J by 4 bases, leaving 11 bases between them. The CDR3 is CASSYLQRGTEAFF. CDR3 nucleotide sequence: TGTGCCAGCAGTTACCTCCAGAGGGGCACTGAAGCTTTCTTT.